One sample yielded the 14 T cell receptor beta chains listed below, sequenced in a study of blood T cell repertoires in COVID-19. Libraries were prepared by immunoSEQ multiplex PCR; TCRdb keeps only in-frame clonotypes and omits some of them. Among about 170,000 clones, approximately 84% were seen once, and the ten largest hold about a tenth. The sample taken for sequencing was peripheral blood. These receptors were collected from a man in his 70s with active or convalescent COVID-19.

This chain uses TRBV6-2 or TRBV6-3 with TRBJ2-2; 8 nucleotides agree with TRBD2. This CDR3 spans 17 amino acids. V lost 4 bases and J lost 6; bases outside the gene matches: 13. CDR1 and CDR2 from the germline V gene are MNHEY and SVGEGT. CDR3 nucleotide sequence: TGTGCCAGCAGTTGGGACCCCGGGACTAGTTGGGCCGGGGAGCTGTTTTTT. Translating it yields CASSWDPGTSWAGELFF.

This clone was counted once. The CDR3 protein is CASKTVGKQGVNYGYTF. The CDR3 region has the DNA TGTGCCAGTAAGACGGTCGGGAAGCAGGGGGTTAACTATGGCTACACCTTC. The chain carries TRBV19 and TRBJ1-2, with 7 bases that match TRBD1. This CDR3 has 17 amino acids. With V trimmed by 7 bases and J by 1 base, 15 bases remained unmatched. Germline values: CDR1 LNHDA, CDR2 SQIVND (reference sequence).

In its sample, this clone was seen once. The chain employs TRBV21-1 and TRBJ2-7; the D call of TRBD2 is as the table states it, not checked on the DNA. TRBV21-1 is a pseudogene segment. This CDR3 is 16 amino acids long. Written as DNA, the CDR3 is TGTGCCAGCCCGAAGGGAGACGGGAGGTCTGGCTACGAGCAGTACTTC. Residues: CASPKGDGRSGYEQYF.

The rearrangement links TRBV29-1 to TRBJ2-1; 11 bases align to TRBD1. CDR1 and CDR2 (germline): SQVTM, ANQGSEA. After removal of 8 bases from V and 4 bases from J, the junction contained 7 bases not matched to a gene. This CDR3 has 14 amino acids. The CDR3 bases are TGCAGCACCCGGACAGGGGGCGAATACAATGAGCAGTTCTTC. Protein product: CSTRTGGEYNEQFF.

The chain has TRBV3-1 (or the pseudogene TRBV3-2) and TRBJ1-2; TRBD1 matches 12 bases. This CDR3 is 15 amino acids long. Germline CDR1 and CDR2: LGHDT and YNNKEL (reference sequence). The V segment lost 4 bases and the J segment 5 bases; nucleotides outside the gene matches: 5. CDR3 sequence reads: CASSPGTGGLYGYTF. For the CDR3, the DNA is TGTGCCAGCAGCCCTGGGACAGGGGGCCTTTATGGCTACACCTTC.

This sequence joins TRBV30 and TRBJ2-6, with D tentatively TRBD1 (6 bases). The CDR3 sequence is 16 residues long. V was trimmed by 6 bases and J by 0 bases, leaving 15 bases between them. The germline gives CDR1 GTSNPN, CDR2 SVGIG (reference sequence). In DNA, the CDR3 is TGTGCCTGCGGAGGACAGACAAGCTCTGGGGCCAACGTCCTGACTTTC. Encoded protein: CACGGQTSSGANVLTF.

The chain employs TRBV6-5 and TRBJ1-2; 7 bases line up with TRBD1. The trim removed 6 bases at V and 7 bases at J, leaving 8 bases unmatched. This CDR3 is built from 13 residues. Germline V gives CDR1 MNHEY, CDR2 SVGAGI. CDR3 sequence: CASSGTEVGGYTF. CDR3 DNA: TGTGCCAGCAGCGGGACAGAGGTGGGTGGCTACACCTTC.

V and J are TRBV11-2 and TRBJ2-7, with 9 bases identical to TRBD1. Losses at the gene ends were 5 bases for V and 6 bases for J; bases not matched to a gene: 5. Germline values: CDR1 SGHAT, CDR2 FQNNGV. The CDR3 runs 13 residues. The CDR3 loop is CASSNTGGGEQYF. The CDR3 coding sequence is TGTGCCAGCAGCAACACAGGGGGCGGCGAGCAGTACTTC.

The V call is TRBV28, the J call TRBJ1-2; 9 bases fit TRBD1. Germline loops: CDR1 MDHEN, CDR2 SYDVKM. The CDR3 has 15 amino acids. Losses at the gene ends were 5 bases for V and 4 bases for J; bases not matched to a gene: 8. The CDR3 sequence: CASSTHGQGIYGYTF. CDR3 DNA: TGTGCCAGCAGTACCCATGGACAGGGGATCTATGGCTACACCTTC.

The genes are TRBV6-5 and TRBJ2-7, with D perhaps TRBD2 (6 bases). The germline CDR1 and CDR2 sequences are MNHEY and SVGAGI. The CDR3 is 14 residues long. Trimming stripped 7 bases from V and 6 bases from J, with 19 bases between. For the CDR3, the DNA is TGTGCCAGCACCACCCTCCATCTGGGAGGCGAGCAGTACTTC. This gives the protein CASTTLHLGGEQYF.

The genes are TRBV30 and TRBJ1-2; TRBD1 agrees at 8 bases. The length of the CDR3 is 14 residues. Trimming cost V 3 bases and J 1 base; bases outside gene matches: 4. The germline V gene encodes CDR1 GTSNPN and CDR2 SVGIG (reference sequence). This CDR3 is CAWRGTGGNYGYTF. The DNA of the CDR3 is TGTGCCTGGAGGGGAACAGGGGGTAACTATGGCTACACCTTC.

The rearrangement uses TRBV7-2 and TRBJ1-1; D is ambiguous. CDR1 is SGHTA, CDR2 FQGNSA, per germline. The length of the CDR3 is 12 residues. The V gene lost 3 bases and the J gene lost 3 bases, with 5 bases spanning the gap. CDR3 in DNA: TGTGCCAGCAGCTTTGAGTACACTGAAGCTTTCTTT. It is translated as CASSFEYTEAFF.

Notes on this clone: Different DNA sequences within this sample yield the same CDR3. The chain links TRBV6-5 to TRBJ2-7; 12 bases match TRBD2. CDR1 and CDR2 from the germline V gene are MNHEY and SVGAGI. The CDR3 is 15 amino acids. J was trimmed by 3 bases and V by 0 bases; bases with no gene match: 0. The CDR3 DNA reads TGTGCCAGCAGTTACTCGGGACTAGCGGGCTACGAGCAGTACTTC. Amino acid sequence: CASSYSGLAGYEQYF.

This clone has only one observation. The chain combines TRBV24-1 with TRBJ2-3; 8 nucleotides line up with TRBD2. This CDR3 contains 14 residues. Trimming at V came to 9 bases and at J to 6 bases, leaving 10 bases not matched to a gene. The germline CDR1 and CDR2 sequences are KGHDR and SFDVKD. This chain's CDR3 is CATGLGTSADTQYF. The CDR3 nucleotides are TGTGCCACCGGCCTGGGGACTAGTGCCGATACGCAGTATTTT.